This TCR beta chain was documented in a study of blood T cell repertoires in COVID-19. Produced via immunoSEQ multiplex PCR; TCRdb's table is partial and in-frame only. The table includes about 220,000 clones, approximately 84% detected once. The CDR3 runs 15 residues. J was trimmed by 6 bases and V by 7 bases; bases with no gene match: 13. Germline V CDR1 and CDR2: SGHNT, YYREEE (reference sequence). Participants' own reports of clinical history determined their cohort assignment. This clone was seen just once. Material for sequencing was PBMCs or T cells enriched from blood (not recorded which). The TCR comes from a man aged 35 to 55 who had recovered from COVID-19. V and J are TRBV5-4 and TRBJ2-1; TRBD2 matches at 7 bases. The CDR3 region has the DNA TGTGCCAGCGAGGCGCGGGAGCGGGGAGGCAATGAGCAGTTCTTC. Translating gives CASEARERGGNEQFF.